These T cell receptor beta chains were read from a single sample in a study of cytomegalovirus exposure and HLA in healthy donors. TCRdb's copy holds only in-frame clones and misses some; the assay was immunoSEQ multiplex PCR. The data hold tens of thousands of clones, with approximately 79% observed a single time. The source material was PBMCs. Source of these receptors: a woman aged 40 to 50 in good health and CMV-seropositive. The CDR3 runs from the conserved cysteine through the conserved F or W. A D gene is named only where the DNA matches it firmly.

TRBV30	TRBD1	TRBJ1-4	CAWRPDRVWEKLFF
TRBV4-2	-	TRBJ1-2	CASSQELGTPLGGYTF
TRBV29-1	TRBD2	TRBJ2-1	CSVDTSGVLNEQFF
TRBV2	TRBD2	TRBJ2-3	CASRGLAGRKDTQYF
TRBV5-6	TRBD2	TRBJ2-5	CASSLVASGRETQYF
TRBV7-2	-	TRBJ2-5	CASSLWRGRAPETQYF
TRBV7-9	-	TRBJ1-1	CSSSSQRGGDTEAFF
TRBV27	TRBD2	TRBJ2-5	CASASGGARETQYF
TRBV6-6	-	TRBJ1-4	CASSDAGNDEKLFF
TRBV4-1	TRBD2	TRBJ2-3	CASHSSGGAPDTQYF
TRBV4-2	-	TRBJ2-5	CAGGGRRAYMETQYF
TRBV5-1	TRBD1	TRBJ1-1	CASSPAGGYTEAFF
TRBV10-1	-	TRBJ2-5	CASSAMYQETQYF
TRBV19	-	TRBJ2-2	CASSIRASSTGELFF
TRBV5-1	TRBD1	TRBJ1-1	CASSLGQGPGTEAFF
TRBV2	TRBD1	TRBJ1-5	CASSGDRGGYQPQHF
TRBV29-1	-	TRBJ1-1	CSVEPSPRREAFF
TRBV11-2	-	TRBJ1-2	CASSRAGMQDHYGYTF
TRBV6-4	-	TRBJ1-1	CASSQGRNTEAFF
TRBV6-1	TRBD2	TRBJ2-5	CASTTGGQETQYF
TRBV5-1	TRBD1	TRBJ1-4	CASSVDRVDANEKLFF
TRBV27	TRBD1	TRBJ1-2	CASSDRAITNYGYTF
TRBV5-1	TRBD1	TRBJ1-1	CASSLTGQVNTEAFF
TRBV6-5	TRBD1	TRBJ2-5	CASARTGRETQYF
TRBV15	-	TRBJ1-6	CATSRDSVEHNSPLHF
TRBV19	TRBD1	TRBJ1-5	CASSRMTGANQPQHF
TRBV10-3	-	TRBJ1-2	CAISDPRYGYTF
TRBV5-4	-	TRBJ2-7	CASSLFPGTSSYEQYF
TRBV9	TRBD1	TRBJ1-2	CASSVFIPGQGYVYGYTF
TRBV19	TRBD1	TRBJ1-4	CASSRGTGNWASEKLFF
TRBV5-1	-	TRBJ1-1	CASSLDTVNTEAFF
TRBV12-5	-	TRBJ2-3	CASAYGGTDTQYF
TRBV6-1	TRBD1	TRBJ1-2	CASRPGQGVGYTF
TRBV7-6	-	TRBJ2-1	CASSLSGISYNEQFF
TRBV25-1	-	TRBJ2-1	CASSQNFRASPFF
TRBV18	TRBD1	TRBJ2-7	CASSLPPGQGPYEQYF
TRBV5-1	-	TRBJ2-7	CASSLDGGAGEQYF
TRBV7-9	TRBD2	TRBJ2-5	CASSLRGGPVETQYF
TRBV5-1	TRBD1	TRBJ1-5	CASSLEGQGAQPQHF
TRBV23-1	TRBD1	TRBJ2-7	CASSQSKQGVHEQYF
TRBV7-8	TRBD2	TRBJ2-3	CASSRGLAGETDTQYF
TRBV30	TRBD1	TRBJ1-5	CAWREGAGSNQPQHF
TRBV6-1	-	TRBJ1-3	CASSEAGGYSGNTIYF
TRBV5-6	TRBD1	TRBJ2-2	CASSGGGRGLGGELFF
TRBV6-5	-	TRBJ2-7	CASSYNPQGGREQYF
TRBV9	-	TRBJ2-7	CASSVDLGGTYEQYF
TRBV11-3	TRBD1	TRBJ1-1	CASSFSGGVGTEAFF